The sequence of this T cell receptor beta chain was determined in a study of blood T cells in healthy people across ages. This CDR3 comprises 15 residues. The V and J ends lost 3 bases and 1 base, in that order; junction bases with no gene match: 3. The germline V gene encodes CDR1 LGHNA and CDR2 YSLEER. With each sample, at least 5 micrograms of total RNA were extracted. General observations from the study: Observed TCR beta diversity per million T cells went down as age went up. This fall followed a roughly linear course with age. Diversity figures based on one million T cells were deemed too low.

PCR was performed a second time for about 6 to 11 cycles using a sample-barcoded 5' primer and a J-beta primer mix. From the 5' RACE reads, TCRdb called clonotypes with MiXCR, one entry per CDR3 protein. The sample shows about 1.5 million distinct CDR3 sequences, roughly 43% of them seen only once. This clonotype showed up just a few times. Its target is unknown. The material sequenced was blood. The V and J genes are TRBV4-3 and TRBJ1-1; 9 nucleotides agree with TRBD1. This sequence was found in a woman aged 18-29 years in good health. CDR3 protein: CASSHHRGPNTEAFF. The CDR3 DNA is TGCGCCAGCAGCCACCACAGGGGGCCGAACACTGAAGCTTTCTTT.